This entry lists 14 T cell receptor beta chains sequenced from one sample in a study of T cells in Graves' hyperthyroidism and ophthalmopathy (dated by TCRdb to about 2019). Libraries came from multiplex PCR. The data were produced on an Illumina HiSeq 2000. Amplification of TCR beta CDR3 regions was carried out from RNA transcripts. The first round of RT-PCR for the TCR CDR3 was performed with the HTBI primer set and the Qiagen OneStep RT-PCR kit. TCRdb's own reprocessing of the public reads used fastp at Q25 and MiXCR and kept productive beta chains. Here each entry gathers all rows of one CDR3 protein and keeps the most common genes and DNA. For this sample there are fewer than 650,000 distinct CDR3 sequences; 11% to 15% appear just once. The ten most abundant clones make up roughly 7% of the sample. The sequencing sample was made of blood. These receptors came from a woman in her late teens or twenties with Graves' ophthalmopathy.

This clonotype was found a few times. The rearrangement links TRBV24-1 to TRBJ2-1; no reliable D call. CDR1 is KGHDR and CDR2 is SFDVKD in the germline V gene. Trimming shortened V by 3 bases and J by 2 bases, and 10 bases separated the two germline ends. This CDR3 comprises 15 residues. CDR3 amino acids: CATSDVARAYNEQFF. Written as DNA, the CDR3 is TGTGCCACCAGTGATGTGGCGAGAGCCTACAATGAGCAGTTCTTC.

The V and J genes are TRBV5-1 and TRBJ1-1; 7 nucleotides match TRBD1. With V trimmed by 4 bases and J by 2 bases, 20 bases remained unmatched. This CDR3 is built from 19 residues. Germline V CDR1 and CDR2: SGHRS, YFSETQ. CDR3 in amino acids: CASSQNSKSLRDSNTEAFF. In DNA, the CDR3 is TGCGCCAGCAGCCAAAATAGTAAAAGCCTCCGGGACAGTAACACTGAAGCTTTCTTT. The full variable domain, rest sourced from reference TRBV5-1 and TRBJ1-1, is KAGVTQTPRYLIKTRGQQVTLSCSPISGHRSVSWYQQTPGQGLQFLFEYFSETQRNKGNFPGRFSGRQFSNSRSEMNVSTLELGDSALYLCASSQNSKSLRDSNTEAFFGQGTRLTVV.

This clonotype was found many times. The chain is built from TRBV28 and TRBJ1-3; D not resolved. Germline CDR1 is MDHEN and CDR2 is SYDVKM. With 2 bases removed from V and 3 bases from J, the gap between germline ends came to 2 bases. This CDR3 has 12 residues. This CDR3 reads CASSLVGNTIYF. For the CDR3, the DNA is TGTGCCAGCAGTTTAGTTGGAAACACCATATATTTT. Full variable domain (outside the CDR3, taken from reference TRBV28 and TRBJ1-3): DVKVTQSSRYLVKRTGEKVFLECVQDMDHENMFWYRQDPGLGLRLIYFSYDVKMKEKGDIPEGYSVSREKKERFSLILESASTNQTSMYLCASSLVGNTIYFGEGSWLTVV.

This clonotype was detected ten times or more. The rearrangement uses TRBV27 and TRBJ2-1; 7 bases are shared with TRBD2. Germline CDR1 MNHEY, CDR2 SMNVEV (reference sequence). Unmatched junction bases numbered 15, after V lost 4 bases and J lost 6 bases. This CDR3 has 17 residues. CDR3 coding DNA: TGTGCCAGCAGTTCCCCCGGTTCGGCGGGACTACTCAATGAGCAGTTCTTC. Its translation: CASSSPGSAGLLNEQFF.

This clonotype was detected ten times or more. V and J are TRBV7-6 and TRBJ1-1; 7 bases align to TRBD1. The junction had 7 bases not matched to a gene; V was cut back by 5 bases and J by 7 bases. The CDR3 contains 13 residues. Germline-derived CDR1 and CDR2 are SGHVS and FNYEAQ. The DNA of the CDR3 is TGTGCCAGCAGCGAGGGACAGAGGGGTGAAGCTTTCTTT. Amino acids: CASSEGQRGEAFF.

A few counts support this clonotype. The V call is TRBV20-1, the J call TRBJ2-1; D may be TRBD2 (5 bases). There are 16 residues in the CDR3. CDR1 and CDR2 from the germline V gene are DFQATT and SNEGSKA (reference sequence). Trimming took 1 base from V and 10 from J, leaving 23 bases between them. The CDR3 loop is CSARARMGEGWIEQFF. The CDR3 nucleotides are TGCAGTGCTAGAGCCCGAATGGGAGAGGGTTGGATCGAGCAGTTCTTC.

This clonotype has a handful of counts. V gene TRBV6-1 combines with J gene TRBJ2-2; D possibly corresponds to TRBD1 (6 bases). Germline V gene sequence: CDR1 MNHNS, CDR2 SASEGT. The CDR3 consists of 17 residues. V shed 1 base and J shed 6 bases, with 18 bases lying between them. The CDR3 coding sequence is TGTGCCAGCAGTGAAGATTTTTTGGCAGGGGCTCCCGGGGAGCTGTTTTTT. It encodes CASSEDFLAGAPGELFF.

This clonotype was counted between two and nine times. The chain employs TRBV24-1 and TRBJ1-2; D gene uncertain. The CDR3 runs 12 residues. Trimming left V 1 base short and J 4 bases short, with 3 bases between. Germline V CDR1 and CDR2: KGHDR, SFDVKD. This CDR3 reads CATSDFGYGYTF. In nucleotides, the CDR3 is TGTGCCACCAGTGATTTCGGCTATGGCTACACCTTC.

J is TRBJ2-3 and V is TRBV20-1; 12 nucleotides align to TRBD1. The CDR3 contains 24 residues. CDR1 DFQATT and CDR2 SNEGSKA come from the germline V gene (reference sequence). The trim removed 4 bases at V and 0 bases at J, leaving 29 bases unmatched. CDR3 residues: CSATRDRGPPWTRLSSQSTDTQYF. The CDR3 DNA is TGCAGTGCTACTCGGGACAGGGGGCCCCCATGGACCCGGCTAAGCTCCCAGAGCACAGATACGCAGTATTTT.

There are a few counts of this clonotype. CDR3 in amino acids: CASRLERGLGYGYTF. As DNA, the CDR3 is TGCGCCAGCAGACTTGAGAGGGGATTGGGCTATGGCTACACCTTC. The chain employs TRBV5-1 and TRBJ1-2; D possibly corresponds to TRBD1 (5 bases). With 5 bases removed from V and 4 bases from J, the gap between germline ends came to 18 bases. The CDR3 extends over 15 amino acids. The germline gives CDR1 SGHRS, CDR2 YFSETQ.

Many counts were recorded for this clonotype. The CDR3 DNA reads TGCAGTGCGCGCGGGTCGGGGGGGAACACTGAAGCTTTCTTT. Amino acids: CSARGSGGNTEAFF. This chain joins TRBV20-1 and TRBJ1-1; weak D call: TRBD1 (5 bases). The CDR3 sequence is 14 residues long. Per germline, CDR1 DFQATT and CDR2 SNEGSKA (reference sequence). Trimming removed 6 bases from V and 1 base from J, with 15 bases in between.

In its sample, this clonotype was seen a few times. The CDR3 is CASSPSTFTYEQYF. DNA for the CDR3: TGCGCCAGCAGCCCCAGCACTTTCACCTACGAGCAGTACTTC. The V gene is TRBV5-1, the J gene TRBJ2-7; D call uncertain. From germline, CDR1 is SGHRS and CDR2 YFSETQ. This CDR3 has 14 residues. The V and J ends lost 4 bases and 2 bases respectively, with 13 bases between them.

J is TRBJ1-1 and V is TRBV4-1; D gene ambiguous. This CDR3 has 14 residues. CDR1 MGHRA and CDR2 YSYEKL come from the germline V gene. Trimming stripped 4 bases from V and 0 bases from J, with 9 bases between. CDR3 amino acids: CASSLLDLNTEAFF. DNA of the CDR3: TGCGCCAGCAGCCTCTTAGACCTGAACACTGAAGCTTTCTTT.

Of note for this clonotype: A much larger clonotype is one base distant, so this may be a read error. The chain carries TRBV7-9 and TRBJ2-7; D is unresolved. CDR1 is SEHNR and CDR2 is FQNEAQ in the germline V gene (reference sequence). This CDR3 has 14 amino acids. Deletions cut 7 bases from V and 2 bases from J, with 15 bases between. The CDR3 coding sequence is TGTGCCAGCAACTTCGGTCTAGAAACCTACGAGCAGTACTTC. It is translated as CASNFGLETYEQYF.